These T cell receptor beta chains were read from a single sample in a study of T-cell reconstitution after alpha-beta-depleted transplantation in children. From the PCR reads, TCRdb called clonotypes with MiXCR, one entry per CDR3 protein. The sample has approximately 110,000 distinct CDR3 sequences; 9% to 12% are singletons. The sequences come from PBMCs, collected before TCRalphabeta/CD19-depleted stem cell transplant. These receptor sequences come from a boy aged 2-9 years with acute lymphoblastic leukemia, due to receive a stem cell transplant. Each CDR3 is given with its conserved first and last residue. A D gene is named only where the DNA matches it firmly. Some rows mark clone size as missing; the rest say once, few, many or name a class of expanded clone.

V	size	D	J	DNA	CDR3
TRBV12-3/TRBV12-4	.	TRBD2	TRBJ2-7	TGTGCCAGCAGTTTAGCTGCTGGAAGCGGGAGCCCCTACGAGCAGTACTTC	CASSLAAGSGSPYEQYF
TRBV7-7	.	.	TRBJ2-3	TGTGCTAGCAGTCCAGGCTACACAGATACGCAGTATTTT	CASSPGYTDTQYF
TRBV12-3/TRBV12-4	many	.	TRBJ1-2	TGTGCCAGCAGTTTGGGGAGGGCGACTGGCTACACCTTC	CASSLGRATGYTF
TRBV12-3/TRBV12-4	many	TRBD2	TRBJ2-3	TGTGCCAGCAGTCAGGCAGGACTAGCGCCAGATACGCAGTATTTT	CASSQAGLAPDTQYF
TRBV27	.	.	TRBJ2-2	TGTGCCAGCAGTCCTAATAGCGGGGAGCTGTTTTTT	CASSPNSGELFF
TRBV15	.	.	TRBJ2-7	TGTGCCACCAGGGCGGGGCCCCCCCTTTACGAGCAGTACTTC	CATRAGPPLYEQYF
TRBV10-3	.	.	TRBJ2-1	TGTGCCATCAGTACTCCGGGACAATCGTACAATGAGCAGTTCTTC	CAISTPGQSYNEQFF
TRBV20-1	.	.	TRBJ1-1	TGCAGTACCGCTGGGACCTTGGTTAACACTGAAGCTTTCTTT	CSTAGTLVNTEAFF
TRBV7-7	few	TRBD1	TRBJ2-5	TGTGCTAGCAGCTTTGGGACAGCGCTACAAGAGACCCAGTACTTC	CASSFGTALQETQYF
TRBV6-5	few	.	TRBJ1-2	TGTGCCAGCAGCGTCAGGGGCCTGTATGGCTACACCTTC	CASSVRGLYGYTF
TRBV7-6	.	TRBD2	TRBJ2-7	TGTGCCAGCAGCTTGCGACTAGCGGGAGGGCCCTTGGACTACGAGCAGTACTTC	CASSLRLAGGPLDYEQYF
TRBV5-5	many	.	TRBJ2-1	TGTGCCAGCAGCTTGGTTAACGCCAATGAGCAGTTCTTC	CASSLVNANEQFF
TRBV7-9	.	.	TRBJ2-7	TGTGCCAGCAGCTTAACGGCAGGGCCTGGGGAGCAGTACTTC	CASSLTAGPGEQYF
TRBV28	few	.	TRBJ2-1	TGTGCCAGCAGTGAACGAGGAGGGGACGGCTACAATGAGCAGTTCTTC	CASSERGGDGYNEQFF
TRBV6-5	few	.	TRBJ1-3	TGTGCCACCGGGGGAGGGGTTTCAGGAAACACCATATATTTT	CATGGGVSGNTIYF
TRBV28	few	.	TRBJ2-7	TGTGCCAGCAGTGTGTACGGTTCCTCCTACGAGCAGTACTTC	CASSVYGSSYEQYF
TRBV5-1	many	.	TRBJ1-2	TGCGCCAGCAGCTTGGATCTAGGGGAGGTCGCTGGCTACACCTTC	CASSLDLGEVAGYTF
TRBV10-2	.	.	TRBJ2-1	TGCGCTAGTAAAGTAGGCAGGGCTGGCTACAATGAGCAGTTCTTC	CASKVGRAGYNEQFF
TRBV9	many	.	TRBJ1-5	TGTGCCAGCAGCGTTACAGGTGCCCCCAATCAGCCCCAGCATTTT	CASSVTGAPNQPQHF
TRBV12-3/TRBV12-4	few	.	TRBJ2-1	TGTGCCAGCACCCTTAAGGACACCCGCAATGAGCAGTTCTTC	CASTLKDTRNEQFF
TRBV5-4	few	.	TRBJ2-7	TGTGCCAGCAGCTTGGGTATCCACTGCGAGCAGTACTTC	CASSLGIHCEQYF
TRBV6-6	.	.	TRBJ1-4	TGTGCCAGCACCCCGGGGGGGGCTGGGGGTGAAAAACTGTTTTTT	CASTPGGAGGEKLFF
TRBV18	many	.	TRBJ1-6	TGTGCCAGCTCCCTCTACGGGAACAATTCACCCCTCCACTTT	CASSLYGNNSPLHF
TRBV20-1	.	TRBD2	TRBJ2-5	TGCAGTGCTTACGGACTAGCGGGAGATAAGACCCAGTACTTC	CSAYGLAGDKTQYF
TRBV20-1	.	TRBD1	TRBJ2-1	TGCAGTGCTAACAGGGGGCGCAATGAGCAGTTCTTC	CSANRGRNEQFF
TRBV4-2	many	.	TRBJ1-5	TGTGCCAGCAGCCAAGAATTGAGGTGGAGATTGCGGGTTCATCAGCCCCAGCATTTT	CASSQELRWRLRVHQPQHF
TRBV2	.	.	TRBJ2-1	TGTGCCAGCACGAGGGAGGTCCCTATCCCACATGAGCAGTTCTTC	CASTREVPIPHEQFF
TRBV28	few	TRBD2	TRBJ2-2	TGTGCCAGCAGTCTTTCTTCAGACGGGGGGGTAGCCACCGGGGAGCTGTTTTTT	CASSLSSDGGVATGELFF
TRBV20-1	many	TRBD2	TRBJ2-7	TGCAGTGCTAGCGGGAGGGCCATTTTCGAGCAGTACTTC	CSASGRAIFEQYF
TRBV24-1	.	TRBD1	TRBJ2-5	TGTGCCACCAGTGATTCGGGACAGGGGTTGGAGACCCAGTACTTC	CATSDSGQGLETQYF
TRBV25-1	many	TRBD2	TRBJ2-7	TGTGCCAGCAGTGAACTAGCGGGAGCCTACGAGCAGTACTTC	CASSELAGAYEQYF
TRBV2	few	.	TRBJ2-5	TGTGCCAGCAGTGGAACAGGATCAGAGACCCAGTACTTC	CASSGTGSETQYF
TRBV28	.	.	TRBJ2-2	TGTGCCAGCAGTCCCGACACCGGGGAGCTGTTTTTT	CASSPDTGELFF
TRBV7-2	few	.	TRBJ2-3	TGTGCCAGCAGCTCCGAGTGGGGAGATACGCAGTATTTT	CASSSEWGDTQYF
TRBV4-2	.	.	TRBJ2-7	TGTGCCAGCAGCCAAGAAGAGGCGGTAACCTACGAGCAGTACTTC	CASSQEEAVTYEQYF
TRBV5-1	many	.	TRBJ2-2	TGCGCCAGCAGCTTGGATCCGGGGGCGAACACCGGGGAGCTGTTTTTT	CASSLDPGANTGELFF
TRBV28	.	TRBD2	TRBJ2-3	TGTGCCAGCAGTTTAACTAGCGGGATCACAGATACGCAGTATTTT	CASSLTSGITDTQYF
TRBV7-8	many	TRBD2	TRBJ2-1	TGTGCCAGCAGCTCGCAAAAAGTGACTAGCGGCCCCTACAATGAGCAGTTCTTC	CASSSQKVTSGPYNEQFF
TRBV24-1	.	.	TRBJ1-1	TGTGCCACCAGTTATTTATGGGGGGGTGAAGCTTTCTTT	CATSYLWGGEAFF
TRBV30	many	.	TRBJ2-1	TGTGCCTGGAGTGGGGGCATGGGGAGCTCCTACAATGAGCAGTTCTTC	CAWSGGMGSSYNEQFF
TRBV5-1	many	.	TRBJ2-6	TGCGCCAGCAGCTTGGTTCCAGCGAACTCTGGGGCCAACGTCCTGACTTTC	CASSLVPANSGANVLTF
TRBV12-3/TRBV12-4	.	TRBD1	TRBJ2-7	TGTGCCAGCAGTTTATATCTAGGGACAGATGCCTACAAGCAGTACTTT	CASSLYLGTDAYKQYF
TRBV5-1	.	.	TRBJ2-5	TGCGCCAGCAGCTTGGGGCTCCAAGAGACCCAGTACTTC	CASSLGLQETQYF
TRBV11-2	few	TRBD1	TRBJ2-5	TGTGCCAGCAGCTTATTACAGGGGGAAGAGACCCAGTACTTC	CASSLLQGEETQYF
TRBV20-1	few	.	TRBJ2-1	TGCAGTGCTGGCCTTGGAGCTCGCAATGAGCAGTTCTTC	CSAGLGARNEQFF
TRBV28	.	.	TRBJ1-3	TGTGCCAGCAGCGAGTGGCAGGCAACCTCTGGAAACACCATATATTTT	CASSEWQATSGNTIYF
TRBV6-1	few	.	TRBJ2-7	TGTGCCAGCAGCCCCCCCCGGAGCGGCTCCTACGAGCAGTACTTC	CASSPPRSGSYEQYF
TRBV7-2	many	TRBD2	TRBJ2-1	TGTGCCAGCAGCACAGGGACTAGTAAGCAGTTCTTC	CASSTGTSKQFF
TRBV20-1	many	.	TRBJ2-2	TGCAGTGCTAGCGGGGAGAACACCGGGGAGCTGTTTTTT	CSASGENTGELFF